The 28 T cell receptor beta chains presented below share a single source sample, sequenced in a study of glioma-infiltrating T cells. Amplification of TCR alpha and beta CDR3 regions from RNA used iRepertoire nested multiplex PCR. TCRdb analysed the multiplex PCR reads with MiXCR anew, one entry per CDR3 protein. This sample carries roughly 100,000 distinct CDR3 sequences, about 28% of them seen once, and the ten largest clones take about 40%. Sequenced sample: glioma tissue, nonneoplastic brain tissue, or PBMCs (not recorded which). The receptors come from a human donor with low-grade glioma or glioblastoma, undergoing nonglioma brain surgery, or in good health (not recorded which).

This clonotype occurred many times. The chain recombines TRBV7-2 with TRBJ2-3, with a weak D call TRBD2 (6 bases). The CDR3 contains 15 residues. V was trimmed by 1 base and J by 4 bases, leaving 12 bases between them. CDR1 and CDR2 (germline): SGHTA, FQGNSA. The CDR3 region has the DNA TGTGCCAGCAGCTTAGGGGTACTAGCCGCAGATACGCAGTATTTT. It yields the protein CASSLGVLAADTQYF.

The sample holds many counts of this clonotype. V and J are TRBV6-1 and TRBJ2-1; D might be TRBD1 (5 bases). CDR1 is MNHNS, CDR2 SASEGT, per germline. The CDR3 covers 14 residues. The V end was cut by 7 bases, the J end by 4 bases, with 14 bases between. CDR3: CASNAGQEYNEQFF. The CDR3 DNA reads as TGTGCCAGCAATGCAGGGCAGGAATACAATGAGCAGTTCTTC.

This clonotype was counted ten times or more. V and J are TRBV20-1 and TRBJ1-2; weak D call: TRBD1 (6 bases). The CDR3 is 12 residues long. Germline lookup yields CDR1 DFQATT and CDR2 SNEGSKA (reference sequence). V dropped 3 bases and J dropped 6 bases, with 11 bases sitting between them. CDR3 nucleotide sequence: TGCAGTGCTAGCGCAGGGGATGATGGCTACACCTTC. This sequence encodes CSASAGDDGYTF.

The chain carries TRBV11-2 and TRBJ1-2; TRBD1 is a possible D gene (5 bases). V was cut by 5 bases and J by 2 bases, with 12 bases left in between. Germline lookup yields CDR1 SGHAT and CDR2 FQNNGV. CDR3 length: 14 amino acids. CDR3 loop: CASSRIDRNYGYTF. CDR3 nucleotide sequence: TGTGCCAGCAGCCGGATCGACAGAAACTATGGCTACACCTTC. Full variable domain (rest looked up from reference TRBV11-2 and TRBJ1-2): EAGVAQSPRYKIIEKRQSVAFWCNPISGHATLYWYQQILGQGPKLLIQFQNNGVVDDSQLPKDRFSAERLKGVDSTLKIQPAKLEDSAVYLCASSRIDRNYGYTFGSGTRLTVV.

The chain has TRBV28 and TRBJ2-5, with 13 bases fitting TRBD2. CDR1 MDHEN and CDR2 SYDVKM come from the germline V gene. The CDR3 covers 17 residues. The CDR3 loop is CVSSLILAGGTQETQYF. CDR3 in DNA: TGTGTTAGCAGTTTAATACTAGCGGGGGGGACTCAAGAGACCCAGTACTTC. Full variable domain (remainder filled in from reference TRBV28 and TRBJ2-5): DVKVTQSSRYLVKRTGEKVFLECVQDMDHENMFWYRQDPGLGLRLIYFSYDVKMKEKGDIPEGYSVSREKKERFSLILESASTNQTSMYLCVSSLILAGGTQETQYFGPGTRLLVL.

There are a few counts of this clonotype. The V call is TRBV3-1, the J call TRBJ2-1; no clear D. The CDR3 sequence is 15 residues long. V was cut by 0 bases and J by 9 bases, with 15 bases left in between. Looked up from germline, CDR1 is LGHDT and CDR2 is YNNKEL (reference sequence). The CDR3 region has the DNA TGTGCCAGCAGCCAAGATATTCTACCCTGGGGTGAGCAGTTCTTC. It specifies CASSQDILPWGEQFF.

On this clonotype: The junction and the germline gene differ at one end; a read error may be behind it. This sequence joins TRBV19 and TRBJ2-7; TRBD2 matches at 7 bases. The germline V gene has CDR1 LNHDA and CDR2 SQIVND (reference sequence). This CDR3 is built from 13 residues. The CDR3: CASSTSGSYDQYF. CDR3 in DNA: TGTGCCAGTAGTACTAGCGGCTCCTACGATCAGTACTTC.

This clonotype was seen a few times. This rearrangement joins TRBV18 to TRBJ2-1; 8 bases map to TRBD1. The CDR3 spans 15 residues. Per germline, CDR1 KGHSH and CDR2 LQKENI. V was clipped by 2 bases and J by 5 bases; unmatched bases: 5. DNA of the CDR3: TGTGCCAGCTCACCAAAACAGGGGGTTAACAATGAGCAGTTCTTC. Residues: CASSPKQGVNNEQFF.

This clonotype has a count of ten or more. The rearrangement joins TRBV6-1 to TRBJ2-5, with D perhaps being TRBD1 or TRBD2 (5 bases each). Trimming removed 5 bases from V and 5 bases from J, with 18 bases in between. Germline CDR1 reads MNHNS; CDR2 reads SASEGT. The CDR3 runs 15 residues. The CDR3 DNA reads as TGTGCCAGCAGTTCAGCGGCGCCTCCAGGGGAGACCCAGTACTTC. Its translation is CASSSAAPPGETQYF.

Ten or more counts support this clonotype. This chain connects TRBV2 to TRBJ1-1; D might be TRBD1 (5 bases). The CDR3 runs 15 residues. V shed 6 bases and J shed 6 bases, with 20 bases lying between them. Germline loops: CDR1 SNHLY, CDR2 FYNNEI. CDR3 in amino acids: CASRTLGRRRSEAFF. Here the CDR3 DNA reads TGTGCCAGCAGAACGCTGGGACGGCGGCGCTCTGAAGCTTTCTTT.

The chain couples TRBV11-2 to TRBJ2-4, with D maybe TRBD2 (5 bases). This CDR3 is 18 amino acids long. Trimming stripped 4 bases from V and 0 bases from J, with 19 bases between. From germline, CDR1 is SGHAT and CDR2 FQNNGV. DNA for the CDR3: TGTGCCAGCAGCTCCTTCCCGGGATCTTGTGAAGCCAAAAACATTCAGTACTTC. It specifies CASSSFPGSCEAKNIQYF.

This clonotype has ten or more counts. J is TRBJ1-2 and V is TRBV7-8; TRBD1 aligns across 7 bases. The CDR3 totals 12 residues. Germline assignment: CDR1 SGHVS and CDR2 FQNEAQ. Trimming at V came to 5 bases and at J to 8 bases, leaving 5 bases not matched to a gene. Here the CDR3 reads CASSPDRAGYTF. DNA of the CDR3: TGTGCCAGCAGCCCTGACAGGGCCGGCTACACCTTC.

With respect to this clonotype: Just one base apart from a much larger clone, this may be a read error. This sequence joins TRBV18 and TRBJ2-3; D gene ambiguous. Germline assignment: CDR1 KGHSH and CDR2 LQKENI. The CDR3 loop spans 13 amino acids. The V gene lost 1 base and the J gene lost 6 bases, with 8 bases spanning the gap. This chain's CDR3 is CASSPRRRDTQYF. DNA for the CDR3: TGTGCCAGCTCACCACGTAGGCGCGATACGCAGTATTTT.

This clonotype was counted only a few times. The chain couples TRBV12-3 or TRBV12-4 to TRBJ1-2; TRBD1 agrees at 7 bases. The CDR3 is 16 residues long. The J segment lost 3 bases and the V segment lost 2 bases, leaving 9 bases of the junction unmatched. CDR3 coding DNA: TGTGCCAGCAGTTTAATCCAACAGGGGAGGTACTATGGCTACACCTTC. It codes for CASSLIQQGRYYGYTF.

As concerns this clonotype: This may stem from a read error, because a much larger clone lies one nucleotide away. V usage is TRBV2 and J usage is TRBJ2-3; D is unresolved. The CDR3 spans 15 residues. Trimming took 7 bases from V and 1 from J, leaving 15 bases between them. Germline V lookup: CDR1 SNHLY, CDR2 FYNNEI. CDR3 amino acids: CASIPLLCGTDTQYF. For the CDR3, the DNA is TGTGCCAGCATTCCCCTTCTATGTGGCACAGATACGCAGTATTTT. The full variable domain, completed using reference TRBV2 and TRBJ2-3, is EPEVTQTPSHQVTQMGQEVILRCVPISNHLYFYWYRQILGQKVEFLVSFYNNEISEKSEIFDDQFSVERPDGSNFTLKIRSTKLEDSAMYFCASIPLLCGTDTQYFGPGTRLTVL.

A remark on this clonotype: With a much larger clone just one base away, this may be a read error. The gene calls are TRBV10-3 and TRBJ2-3, with TRBD1 matching 7 bases. This CDR3 is built from 14 residues. V was pared by 7 bases and J by 0 bases, with 4 bases of the junction left unmatched. Germline V gene sequence: CDR1 ENHRY, CDR2 SYGVKD. In nucleotides, the CDR3 is TGTGCCATCACCCGGGGACAGAGCACAGATACGCAGTATTTT. This codes for CAITRGQSTDTQYF.

The chain links TRBV5-1 to TRBJ2-1; D unclear. Trimming left V 0 bases short and J 3 bases short, with 7 bases between. The CDR3 has 14 residues. Per the germline V gene, CDR1 is SGHRS and CDR2 is YFSETQ. The CDR3 coding sequence is TGCGCCAGCAGCTTGGACGGCAACTACAATGAGCAGTTCTTC. This encodes CASSLDGNYNEQFF.

Points on this clonotype: A much more abundant neighbour one base away suggests this may be a read error. The chain carries TRBV6-1 and TRBJ2-7; the match to TRBD1 covers 11 bases. Germline V gene lookup returns CDR1 MNHNS and CDR2 SASEGT. The V gene end was trimmed by 5 bases and the J gene end by 3 bases; junction bases not matched to a gene: 6. This CDR3 comprises 15 residues. CDR3 loop: CASSIPGQGVYEQYF. The CDR3 DNA sequence: TGTGCCAGCAGTATTCCGGGACAGGGGGTCTACGAGCAGTACTTC.

This clonotype occurred once. V is TRBV11-2 and J is TRBJ2-3, with 9 bases that match TRBD2. After removal of 4 bases from V and 5 bases from J, the junction contained 16 bases not matched to a gene. Germline lookup yields CDR1 SGHAT and CDR2 FQNNGV. The CDR3 spans 18 residues. As DNA, the CDR3 is TGTGCCAGCAGCTCAGTCCGCCTAGCGGGGCGCTTCGAAGATACGCAGTATTTT. This gives the protein CASSSVRLAGRFEDTQYF.

This clonotype was recorded at least ten times. The chain couples TRBV12-3 or TRBV12-4 to TRBJ2-3; D ambiguous. Trimming removed 6 bases from V and 0 bases from J, with 4 bases in between. The CDR3 has 12 residues. In DNA, the CDR3 is TGTGCCAGCAGAAATAGCACAGATACGCAGTATTTT. This gives the protein CASRNSTDTQYF.

This clonotype has only a few counts. The rearrangement links TRBV12-3 or TRBV12-4 to TRBJ1-1, with 9 nucleotides matching TRBD1. This CDR3 contains 16 residues. J gave up 0 bases and V 8 bases, and 10 bases lay outside the gene matches. The CDR3 DNA sequence: TGTGCCAGCGGTAAGGGGACAGGGAGCATGAACACTGAAGCTTTCTTT. It codes for CASGKGTGSMNTEAFF.

On this clonotype itself: This clone may be a read error of a much larger clone one base away. The chain joins TRBV20-1 to TRBJ2-7, with D maybe TRBD2 (5 bases). Per the germline V gene, CDR1 is DFQATT and CDR2 is SNEGSKA (reference sequence). Trimming took off 1 base at V and 6 bases at J, with 16 bases between the two ends. The CDR3 has 14 amino acids. The CDR3 nucleotides read TGCAGTGCTAGAGGAAGGACCGGAGGCCGCGAGCAGTACTTC. Translated, it gives CSARGRTGGREQYF.

This clonotype was counted between two and nine times. The V and J genes are TRBV9 and TRBJ2-3, with no clear D. The germline V gene has CDR1 SGDLS and CDR2 YYNGEE. V dropped 0 bases and J dropped 6 bases, with 2 bases sitting between them. CDR3 length: 11 amino acids. The CDR3 region is CASSVDDTQYF. For the CDR3, the DNA is TGTGCCAGCAGCGTAGATGATACGCAGTATTTT.

The rearrangement joins TRBV9 to TRBJ2-3, with D perhaps assigned TRBD1 or TRBD2 (6 bases each). This CDR3 has 15 residues. The germline CDR1 and CDR2 sequences are SGDLS and YYNGEE. Trimming left V 0 bases short and J 1 base short, with 9 bases between. The DNA for the CDR3 is TGTGCCAGCAGCGTAGCGGGGGCCCGCACAGATACGCAGTATTTT. Translation: CASSVAGARTDTQYF.

The genes are TRBV20-1 and TRBJ2-5; 7 nucleotides line up with TRBD2. Germline CDR1 reads DFQATT; CDR2 reads SNEGSKA (reference sequence). Trimming cost V 7 bases and J 7 bases; bases outside gene matches: 15. CDR3 length equals 14 residues. Here the CDR3 reads CSDSPDGGNGTQYF. The CDR3 nucleotides read TGCAGTGACAGCCCAGACGGGGGGAACGGGACCCAGTACTTC.

The table lists this clonotype with many counts. The V and J genes are TRBV12-3 or TRBV12-4 and TRBJ1-1; a possible D gene is TRBD1 (5 bases). The V and J ends lost 5 bases and 5 bases respectively, with 15 bases between them. The CDR3 runs 14 residues. CDR3 in amino acids: CASSRDGPQTEAFF. In DNA, the CDR3 is TGTGCCAGCAGTCGGGACGGGCCCCAGACTGAAGCTTTCTTT.

This clonotype was found many times. The chain couples TRBV20-1 to TRBJ2-7, with a weak D call TRBD2 (5 bases). Looked up from germline, CDR1 is DFQATT and CDR2 is SNEGSKA (reference sequence). The CDR3 loop spans 15 amino acids. Between the trimmed V and J ends, which lost 3 bases and 0 bases, there was a span of 15 bases. CDR3 amino acids: CSASFLRRSSYEQYF. In DNA form, the CDR3 reads TGCAGTGCTAGTTTTCTCAGGAGGAGCTCCTACGAGCAGTACTTC.

This clonotype was detected many times. CDR3 DNA sequence: TGTGCCAGCCGGGACAGGGTCACCTATAATTCACCCCTCCACTTT. It specifies CASRDRVTYNSPLHF. The gene calls are TRBV10-3 and TRBJ1-6; 9 bases match TRBD1. The CDR3 runs to 15 residues. In germline, CDR1 is ENHRY, CDR2 SYGVKD. The V and J ends lost 10 bases and 2 bases, in that order; junction bases with no gene match: 6.